A single sample gave rise to the 2 T cell receptor beta chains below, sequenced in a study of T cell responses to AZD1222 COVID-19 vaccine. The method was immunoSEQ multiplex PCR; TCRdb's version includes in-frame clones alone and lacks a portion of them. The sample gives 77,000 or so clones, under 95% of which show up once; approximately 6.6% is in the top ten. Specimen: peripheral blood, collected on day 0 of MenACWY control vaccination. These receptors were taken from an adult in good health.

The table lists this clone with a count of one. The chain carries TRBV6-4 and TRBJ2-7, with D possibly matching TRBD1 (6 bases). Trimming shortened V by 4 bases and J by 2 bases, and 15 bases separated the two germline ends. Germline V gives CDR1 MRHNA, CDR2 SNTAGT. The CDR3 has 15 residues. CDR3 in DNA: TGTGCCAGCAGTGTCATGTCAGGGGAAACCTACGAGCAGTACTTC. Translation gives CASSVMSGETYEQYF.

V is TRBV18 and J is TRBJ2-7, with D maybe TRBD1 (5 bases). The V end lost 3 bases, the J end lost 5 bases, and 5 bases lay between the germline ends. Per germline, CDR1 KGHSH and CDR2 LQKENI. This CDR3 is 11 amino acids long. For the CDR3, the DNA is TGTGCCAGCTCACCCAGGGACGAGCAGTACTTC. Protein product: CASSPRDEQYF.